This T cell receptor (beta chain) was captured in a study of cytomegalovirus exposure and HLA in healthy donors. Study observations and caveats: Analyses of presence and absence presupposed an approximately uniform sequencing depth across donors. Indistinguishable V segments, including TRBV6-2 and TRBV6-3, were excluded.

Primers for the PCR totalled 60 Vbeta and 13 Jbeta. Repertoires were generated with immunoSEQ multiplex PCR, while TCRdb's copy carries only in-frame clones and drops some. The sample lists about 70,000 clones, roughly 74% seen once, with approximately 12% in the top ten. CDR3 length equals 15 residues. Germline V gene lookup returns CDR1 SGHDT and CDR2 YYEEEE. Trimming removed 7 bases from V and 2 bases from J; junction bases left unmatched: 11. This clone has just a few counts. Its target is unknown. The chain joins TRBV5-6 to TRBJ2-5; 7 nucleotides match TRBD1. Sequencing input: PBMCs. The TCR comes from a woman aged 55-70 years in good health and CMV-seropositive. This chain's CDR3 is CASSSPGQKQETQYF. CDR3 sequence (DNA): TGTGCCAGCTCTTCTCCGGGACAGAAACAAGAGACCCAGTACTTC. Full variable domain (remainder filled in from reference TRBV5-6 and TRBJ2-5): DAGVTQSPTHLIKTRGQQVTLRCSPKSGHDTVSWYQQALGQGPQFIFQYYEEEERQRGNFPDRFSGHQFPNYSSELNVNALLLGDSALYLCASSSPGQKQETQYFGPGTRLLVL.